The 27 T cell receptor beta chains given below trace back to one sample, sequenced in a study of CD4 and CD8 cells across lung adenocarcinoma regions. TCRdb passed the PCR reads through MiXCR, listing each CDR3 protein once. Of 24,000 or so distinct CDR3 sequences listed, about 51% were seen once; the top ten hold over 20%. Sequenced material: CD4+ T cells from the center of a lung tumor. These TCRs come from a male donor with lung adenocarcinoma. The CD4 and CD8 labels of this study may be unreliable.

In this sample, this clonotype turned up a few times. The rearrangement links TRBV12-3 or TRBV12-4 to TRBJ2-1; 8 bases line up with TRBD2. The CDR3 runs to 15 residues. The V gene end was trimmed by 7 bases and the J gene end by 6 bases; junction bases not matched to a gene: 11. The DNA for the CDR3 is TGTGCCAGCACCGTTGGACTAGCAGTTAGCAATGAGCAGTTCTTC. As protein: CASTVGLAVSNEQFF.

This clonotype appeared many times. The chain is built from TRBV25-1 and TRBJ2-1; a possible D gene is TRBD2 (5 bases). CDR1 and CDR2 (germline): MGHDK, SYGVNS. This CDR3 is 12 amino acids long. V lost 4 bases to trimming and J lost 4 bases, with 5 bases between them. CDR3 nucleotide sequence: TGTGCCAGCAGTGGGACTTACAATGAGCAGTTCTTC. Its protein product is CASSGTYNEQFF.

The rearrangement joins TRBV6-1 to TRBJ2-1, with 9 bases aligning to TRBD2. V dropped 8 bases and J dropped 4; count of bases not matched to a gene: 9. This CDR3 region has 15 residues. Per germline, CDR1 MNHNS and CDR2 SASEGT. The CDR3 sequence: CASLKGLAHYNEQFF. CDR3 nucleotide sequence: TGTGCCAGCCTGAAAGGACTAGCGCATTACAATGAGCAGTTCTTC.

Worth noting for this clonotype: The junction and the germline gene differ at one end; a read error may be behind it. V is TRBV6-1 and J is TRBJ2-1; maybe TRBD2 (5 bases). Germline loops: CDR1 MNHNS, CDR2 SASEGT. The CDR3 has 15 amino acids. CDR3 sequence: CASGLQAGIPEAQFF. The CDR3 coding sequence is TGTGCCAGCGGACTCCAGGCTGGGATCCCCGAGGCGCAGTTTTTT.

The chain uses TRBV7-3 and TRBJ2-7; D not resolved. This CDR3 is built from 11 residues. Per the germline V gene, CDR1 is SGHTA and CDR2 is FQGTGA. V shed 5 bases and J shed 6 bases, with 8 bases lying between them. The CDR3 region has the DNA TGTGCCAGCAGCGCAGGAAGCGAGCAGTACTTC. Its protein is CASSAGSEQYF.

This clonotype has ten or more counts. The rearrangement links TRBV6-5 to TRBJ2-7, with no clear D. CDR3 length: 13 amino acids. V lost 4 bases to trimming and J lost 3 bases, with 10 bases between them. Germline V CDR1 and CDR2: MNHEY, SVGAGI. The CDR3 region is CASSSTAVYEQYF. CDR3 sequence (DNA): TGTGCCAGCAGTTCCACAGCCGTCTACGAGCAGTACTTC.

This clonotype was detected once. A junction boundary mismatches the germline segment, possibly from a read error. This sequence joins TRBV6-8 and TRBJ2-1; D might be TRBD2 (5 bases). The CDR3 contains 18 residues. Germline values: CDR1 MNHGY, CDR2 SAAAGT. The CDR3 DNA reads TGTGCCAGCAGTTACTCGCGTTGGTCTTACGTAAACACCGGGGAGCTGTACTTC. This sequence encodes CASSYSRWSYVNTGELYF.

Ten or more counts support this clonotype. The chain couples TRBV27 to TRBJ2-1, with D tentatively TRBD1 or TRBD2 (6 bases each). The DNA end lines up better with TRBJ2-7; the J call may be wrong. The CDR3 extends over 15 amino acids. Germline V gene sequence: CDR1 MNHEY, CDR2 SMNVEV (reference sequence). The CDR3 DNA is TGTGCCAGCCGGCTAGGGGGGACTGGATTATACGAGCAGTACTTC. Encoded protein: CASRLGGTGLYEQYF.

The V call is TRBV27, the J call TRBJ1-6; 7 bases fit TRBD1. V trimming: 11 bases; J trimming: 9 bases; junction bases outside the gene matches: 28. Germline-derived CDR1 and CDR2 are MNHEY and SMNVEV (reference sequence). The length of the CDR3 is 19 residues. This chain's CDR3 is CALGRDRWRVPEGGSPLHF. The CDR3 bases are TGTGCCCTAGGTCGGGACAGATGGCGTGTTCCTGAGGGTGGTTCACCCCTCCACTTT.

By sample share, this clonotype is medium-sized (0.01 to 0.1%). The rearrangement links TRBV27 to TRBJ2-2; possibly TRBD2 for D (5 bases). Trimming took off 6 bases at V and 7 bases at J, with 24 bases between the two ends. Per germline, CDR1 MNHEY and CDR2 SMNVEV (reference sequence). This CDR3 spans 17 amino acids. DNA of the CDR3: TGTGCCAGCAGCCCCAATAGCGAACTCTACACTGGCGGGGAGCTGTTTTTT. Its translation: CASSPNSELYTGGELFF.

The chain links TRBV4-1 to TRBJ2-1; no clear D. This CDR3 comprises 11 residues. The V end lost 3 bases, the J end lost 3 bases, and 0 bases lay between the germline ends. CDR1 is MGHRA, CDR2 YSYEKL, per germline. The CDR3 region has the DNA TGCGCCAGCAGCCACTACAATGAGCAGTTCTTC. Amino acids: CASSHYNEQFF.

The table lists this clonotype with a few counts. CDR3 bases: TGTGCCACCGAGGGGATTGGGGGCAATGAGCAGTTCTTC. It is translated as CATEGIGGNEQFF. The gene calls are TRBV15 and TRBJ2-1, with D possibly being TRBD1 or TRBD2 (5 bases each). The CDR3 runs 13 residues. The V end was cut by 8 bases, the J end by 6 bases, with 14 bases between. The germline gives CDR1 LNHNV, CDR2 YYDKDF (reference sequence).

This clonotype was counted ten times or more. The V call is TRBV6-2 or TRBV6-3, the J call TRBJ2-1; 9 bases agree with TRBD1. Gene TRBJ2-5 matches the end of the DNA better, so the J call may be wrong. CDR3 length equals 13 residues. Germline V lookup: CDR1 MNHEY, CDR2 SVGEGT. The CDR3 region has the DNA TGTGCCAGCAGGGGACAGGGATTGGAGACCCAGTACTTC. It encodes CASRGQGLETQYF.

With regard to this clonotype: Sequence at one end of the junction differs from germline and may be a read error. The chain recombines TRBV6-1 with TRBJ2-2; tentatively, D is TRBD1 or TRBD2 (5 bases each). Germline lookup yields CDR1 MNHNS and CDR2 SASEGT. The CDR3 sequence is 15 residues long. CDR3 region: CARRLQAVIPGTLYF. For the CDR3, the DNA is TGTGCCCGCAGACTCCAGGCTGTAATCCCAGGGACGCTGTATTTT.

The chain uses TRBV7-8 and TRBJ2-4, with D possibly matching TRBD1 (5 bases). Per the germline V gene, CDR1 is SGHVS and CDR2 is FQNEAQ. The CDR3 has 14 residues. As DNA, the CDR3 is TGTGCGAGGCGCGGTCGCCAGGGCGTAAAGATTCAGTACTTC. Its translation: CARRGRQGVKIQYF.

The sample holds a few counts of this clonotype. The gene calls are TRBV6-1 and TRBJ2-7; D not resolved. Germline V lookup: CDR1 MNHNS, CDR2 SASEGT. V was shortened by 0 bases and J by 0 bases, with 9 bases between the two germline ends. The CDR3 extends over 15 amino acids. The CDR3 loop is CASSEALRSSYEQYF. The CDR3 DNA reads as TGTGCCAGCAGTGAAGCGCTCAGGAGCTCCTACGAGCAGTACTTC.

Comments on this clonotype: An end of the junction differs from the germline gene, which may be a read error. The chain has TRBV28 and TRBJ2-2; 12 nucleotides agree with TRBD2. Germline V gene data show CDR1 as MDHEN and CDR2 as SYDVKM. The CDR3 extends over 16 amino acids. The CDR3 DNA is TGTGCCAGCAGTTTCCTAGCGGGAGGGACCACCAGGGAGCTGTTTTTT. It specifies CASSFLAGGTTRELFF.

The chain employs TRBV4-1 and TRBJ2-3, with 9 positions matching TRBD2. V was clipped by 0 bases and J by 7 bases; unmatched bases: 8. This CDR3 is built from 16 residues. Germline CDR1 reads MGHRA; CDR2 reads YSYEKL. The CDR3 sequence is CASSQDPAGGSNTQYF. The CDR3 nucleotides read TGCGCCAGCAGCCAAGACCCAGCGGGAGGCTCGAATACGCAGTATTTT.

This clonotype was recorded at least ten times. CDR3 sequence: CASSYEDRRPYTF. The CDR3 DNA is TGTGCCAGCAGTTACGAGGACAGGAGGCCCTACACCTTC. The V call is TRBV6-6, the J call TRBJ1-2; 7 bases line up with TRBD1. The CDR3 has 13 residues. V was clipped by 2 bases and J by 10 bases; unmatched bases: 7. Germline loops: CDR1 MNHNY, CDR2 SVGAGI (reference sequence).

This chain uses TRBV6-1 with TRBJ2-3, with a possible D match to TRBD2 (5 bases). CDR3 length equals 15 residues. Between the trimmed V and J ends, which lost 8 bases and 8 bases, there was a span of 23 bases. Looked up from germline, CDR1 is MNHNS and CDR2 is SASEGT. The CDR3 nucleotides are TGTGCCAGCGGACTCCAGGCCGGAATTCCCGGTACGCAGTATTTT. Protein: CASGLQAGIPGTQYF.

This clonotype is classed as medium-sized (0.01 to 0.1%). The rearrangement joins TRBV10-2 to TRBJ2-3; D is uncertain. This CDR3 is built from 12 residues. Germline CDR1 WSHSY, CDR2 SAAADI. With 6 bases removed from V and 5 bases from J, the gap between germline ends came to 9 bases. The CDR3 sequence is CASSFNRDTQYF. CDR3 nucleotide sequence: TGCGCCAGCAGCTTCAACAGAGATACGCAGTATTTT.

In regard to this clonotype: The junction differs from germline at one of its ends, possibly a read error. The rearrangement uses TRBV6-1 and TRBJ2-2; TRBD2 is a possible D gene (6 bases). The germline CDR1 and CDR2 sequences are MNHNS and SASEGT. The CDR3 sequence is 15 residues long. The CDR3 reads CARGLQSVSPDELYF. The CDR3 DNA sequence: TGTGCCCGGGGACTCCAGTCTGTGAGTCCCGATGAGCTGTATTTT.

The chain is built from TRBV18 and TRBJ2-5, with D perhaps given as TRBD1 or TRBD2 (6 bases each). V dropped 6 bases and J dropped 11 bases, with 19 bases sitting between them. Looked up from germline, CDR1 is KGHSH and CDR2 is LQKENI. The CDR3 has 13 residues. This chain's CDR3 is CASSATGTREQYF. The DNA of the CDR3 is TGTGCCAGCTCGGCAACAGGGACTCGGGAGCAGTACTTC.

By share, this clonotype counts as medium-sized. This chain links TRBV10-2 with TRBJ2-5, with 7 bases matching TRBD2. With V trimmed by 8 bases and J by 7 bases, 7 bases remained unmatched. Germline-derived CDR1 and CDR2 are WSHSY and SAAADI. The CDR3 length is 12 residues. CDR3 in DNA: TGCGCCAGCGGGACTACCGGGGGGACCCAGTACTTC. Translation: CASGTTGGTQYF.

The chain links TRBV6-1 to TRBJ1-1; D uncertain. Trimming removed 2 bases at V and 7 bases at J, with 5 bases between. The CDR3 extends over 11 amino acids. Germline V gives CDR1 MNHNS, CDR2 SASEGT. The CDR3 sequence: CASSEMGEAFF. Written as DNA, the CDR3 is TGTGCCAGCAGTGAAATGGGTGAAGCTTTCTTT.

This clonotype was found many times. This chain connects TRBV7-2 to TRBJ2-1; D is possibly TRBD1 (6 bases). The end of the DNA aligns better with TRBJ2-5, so the J call may be wrong. Germline CDR1 SGHTA, CDR2 FQGNSA. The CDR3 spans 13 residues. The CDR3: CASSWTVQETQYF. The CDR3 region has the DNA TGTGCCAGCAGTTGGACAGTTCAGGAGACCCAGTACTTC.

By share, this clonotype ranks as medium-sized. The rearrangement links TRBV10-2 to TRBJ2-1, with 7 bases fitting TRBD2. This CDR3 spans 14 amino acids. CDR1 is WSHSY, CDR2 SAAADI, per germline. Germline trimming cut 1 base from V and 7 bases from J; bases unmatched to any gene: 4. The CDR3 DNA is TGCGCCAGCAGTGAGTTAAGCGGGATAAATGAGCAGTTCTTC. It codes for CASSELSGINEQFF.